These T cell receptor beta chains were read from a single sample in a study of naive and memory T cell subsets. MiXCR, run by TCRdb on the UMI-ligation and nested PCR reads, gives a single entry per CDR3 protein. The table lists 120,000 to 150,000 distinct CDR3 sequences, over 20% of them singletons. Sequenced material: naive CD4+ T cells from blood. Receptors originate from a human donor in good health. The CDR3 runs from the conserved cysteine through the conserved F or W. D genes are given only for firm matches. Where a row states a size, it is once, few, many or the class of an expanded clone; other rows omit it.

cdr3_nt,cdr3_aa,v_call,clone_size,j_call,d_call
TGCAGCGGCACAATCGGGACAGCCACCGGGGAGCTGTTTTTT,CSGTIGTATGELFF,TRBV29-1,NA,TRBJ2-2,TRBD1
TGCAGTGCTAGAAGACAGGGTAATTCACCCCTCCACTTT,CSARRQGNSPLHF,TRBV20-1,few,TRBJ1-6,TRBD1
TGTGCCAGCAGCGTAGCTTTACTAGCTGCTTCCTACAATGAGCAGTTCTTC,CASSVALLAASYNEQFF,TRBV9,many,TRBJ2-1,NA
TGTGCCAGCAGAATCGACAGTAAAAGCACAGATACGCAGTATTTT,CASRIDSKSTDTQYF,TRBV6-6,NA,TRBJ2-3,NA
TGTGCCACCAGCAGAGATTGGAGGGTTGCCACTGAAGCTTTCTTT,CATSRDWRVATEAFF,TRBV15,many,TRBJ1-1,NA
TGCGCCAGCAGCCAAGATTCAACCGCCTTTAGCTCTGGAAACACCATATATTTT,CASSQDSTAFSSGNTIYF,TRBV4-1,few,TRBJ1-3,NA
TGTGCCAGCAGCTCGCAGGGGATTTCAACTAATGAAAAACTGTTTTTT,CASSSQGISTNEKLFF,TRBV7-2,NA,TRBJ1-4,NA
TGTGCCAGCAGCGTAGTGTCAGGGGCTGGAAACACCATATATTTT,CASSVVSGAGNTIYF,TRBV9,NA,TRBJ1-3,NA
TGTGCCAGCAGCTTCATAAAGGGACCTTACAATGAGCAGTTCTTC,CASSFIKGPYNEQFF,TRBV7-9,many,TRBJ2-1,NA
TGTGCCAGCAGCTCGGGACTAGCGGGAGGGCTTATGGGGGCCGGGGAGCTGTTTTTT,CASSSGLAGGLMGAGELFF,TRBV7-3,NA,TRBJ2-2,TRBD2
TGTGCCATCGGGACTTCAAGGGCAGATACGCAGTATTTT,CAIGTSRADTQYF,TRBV10-3,few,TRBJ2-3,NA
TGCAGTGCAGCCGGGACAGAGAAAGAGACCCAGTACTTC,CSAAGTEKETQYF,TRBV20-1,NA,TRBJ2-5,TRBD1
TGCGCCAGCAGCTTGCGGCCCCAAGCGGGAGTGGGGTCCTACAATGAGCAGTTCTTC,CASSLRPQAGVGSYNEQFF,TRBV5-1,NA,TRBJ2-1,TRBD2
TGTGCCAGCAGTTTCTCGGCCAAAAACATTCAGTACTTC,CASSFSAKNIQYF,TRBV12-3/TRBV12-4,NA,TRBJ2-4,NA
TGTGCCAGCAGCTTAGACCCTCACGTAGCGGGCGAGCAGTACTTC,CASSLDPHVAGEQYF,TRBV7-9,NA,TRBJ2-7,TRBD2
TGCAGCGTCGCTCTTAGACTAGCGGGAGAACGAAAGTTCTTC,CSVALRLAGERKFF,TRBV29-1,few,TRBJ2-1,TRBD2
TGTGCCAGCAGCCCACTGGGGGGCCCAGAGAAGACCCAGTACTTC,CASSPLGGPEKTQYF,TRBV3-1,NA,TRBJ2-5,NA
TGCAGTGCTAGTATACGGGGTGCGGAGACCCAGTACTTC,CSASIRGAETQYF,TRBV20-1,few,TRBJ2-5,NA
TGCGCCAGCAGCAACAGGGGAGTGAACACTGAAGCTTTCTTT,CASSNRGVNTEAFF,TRBV5-1,NA,TRBJ1-1,TRBD1
TGTGCCAGCATGTCAGGGATGAACACTGAAGCTTTCTTT,CASMSGMNTEAFF,TRBV5-4,NA,TRBJ1-1,NA
TGTGCCAGCAGCCCGTTGCGGACACCCTATGGCTACACCTTC,CASSPLRTPYGYTF,TRBV11-2,few,TRBJ1-2,NA
TGCAGTGCCCAGACTAGCGCCAATTCCTACGAGCAGTACTTC,CSAQTSANSYEQYF,TRBV20-1,NA,TRBJ2-7,TRBD2